These 7 T cell receptor beta chains were sequenced from one sample in a study of blood T cell repertoires in COVID-19. The repertoire was sequenced with immunoSEQ multiplex PCR; TCRdb's copy has only in-frame clones and lacks some. The data contain over 65,000 clones, 86% of them singletons. Sequencing input: peripheral blood. The receptors were gathered from a middle-aged man with active or convalescent COVID-19.

V gene TRBV29-1 combines with J gene TRBJ2-1; 7 positions agree with TRBD2. Trimming at V came to 4 bases and at J to 5 bases, leaving 5 bases not matched to a gene. This CDR3 comprises 13 residues. Germline-derived CDR1 and CDR2 are SQVTM and ANQGSEA. The CDR3 reads CSVGASGDNEQFF. The CDR3, as DNA: TGCAGCGTTGGAGCTAGCGGAGACAATGAGCAGTTCTTC.

The genes are TRBV27 and TRBJ1-2; 7 bases agree with TRBD1. Trimming at V came to 6 bases and at J to 4 bases, leaving 5 bases not matched to a gene. The CDR3 covers 13 residues. Germline V gene sequence: CDR1 MNHEY, CDR2 SMNVEV (reference sequence). CDR3 residues: CASRNPGGYGYTF. In DNA form, the CDR3 reads TGTGCCAGCAGGAACCCAGGGGGCTATGGCTACACCTTC.

The V call is TRBV7-2, the J call TRBJ1-1; D might be TRBD1 (5 bases). CDR3 length equals 14 residues. Germline values: CDR1 SGHTA, CDR2 FQGNSA. V was trimmed by 5 bases and J by 1 base, leaving 11 bases between them. The CDR3 DNA sequence: TGTGCCAGCAGCCAAAACAGGAGGAACACTGAAGCTTTCTTT. This translates into CASSQNRRNTEAFF. Supplemented by reference TRBV7-2 and TRBJ1-1, the full variable domain reads GAGVSQSPSNKVTEKGKDVELRCDPISGHTALYWYRQSLGQGLEFLIYFQGNSAPDKSGLPSDRFSAERTGGSVSTLTIQRTQQEDSAVYLCASSQNRRNTEAFFGQGTRLTVV.

The chain uses TRBV18 and TRBJ1-2; 9 bases match TRBD1. The CDR3 runs 14 residues. V dropped 3 bases and J dropped 6; count of bases not matched to a gene: 5. Germline V lookup: CDR1 KGHSH, CDR2 LQKENI. CDR3 coding DNA: TGTGCCAGCTCACCCCAGGGACAGGGTAATGGCTACACCTTC. It codes for CASSPQGQGNGYTF.

V and J are TRBV6-1 and TRBJ1-1; TRBD1 aligns across 7 bases. CDR1 MNHNS and CDR2 SASEGT come from the germline V gene. V lost 3 bases, J lost 0 bases, and 4 bases stayed unmatched. The CDR3 contains 15 residues. CDR3 sequence: CASSEAGGVNTEAFF. The CDR3 DNA sequence: TGTGCCAGCAGTGAGGCAGGGGGAGTGAACACTGAAGCTTTCTTT.

CDR3 region: CASSIRQGYGYTF. The CDR3 DNA is TGTGCCAGCAGCATACGACAGGGCTATGGCTACACCTTC. This chain uses TRBV2 with TRBJ1-2, with 7 nucleotides matching TRBD1. CDR1 is SNHLY and CDR2 is FYNNEI in the germline V gene. The CDR3 consists of 13 residues. J was trimmed by 4 bases and V by 6 bases; bases with no gene match: 5.

The chain joins TRBV4-1 to TRBJ2-3; 10 nucleotides agree with TRBD2. This CDR3 is built from 16 residues. The V segment lost 0 bases and the J segment 3 bases; nucleotides outside the gene matches: 3. The V gene's germline CDR1 is MGHRA and CDR2 YSYEKL. CDR3 nucleotide sequence: TGCGCCAGCAGCCAAGATCTAGCGGGGGAAACAGATACGCAGTATTTT. This sequence encodes CASSQDLAGETDTQYF.